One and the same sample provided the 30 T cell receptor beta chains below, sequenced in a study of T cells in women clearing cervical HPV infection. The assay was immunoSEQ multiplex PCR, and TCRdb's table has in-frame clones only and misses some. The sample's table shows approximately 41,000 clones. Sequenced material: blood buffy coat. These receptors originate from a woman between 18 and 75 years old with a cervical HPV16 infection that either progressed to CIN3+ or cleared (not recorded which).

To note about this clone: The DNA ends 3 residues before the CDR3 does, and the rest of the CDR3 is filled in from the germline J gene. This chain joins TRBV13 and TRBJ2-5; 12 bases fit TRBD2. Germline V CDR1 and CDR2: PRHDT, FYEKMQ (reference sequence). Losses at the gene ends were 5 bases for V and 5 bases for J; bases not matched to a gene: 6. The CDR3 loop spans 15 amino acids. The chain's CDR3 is CASSLRLAGDETQYF. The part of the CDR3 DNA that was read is TGTGCCAGCAGCCTCAGACTAGCGGGAGACGAGACC.

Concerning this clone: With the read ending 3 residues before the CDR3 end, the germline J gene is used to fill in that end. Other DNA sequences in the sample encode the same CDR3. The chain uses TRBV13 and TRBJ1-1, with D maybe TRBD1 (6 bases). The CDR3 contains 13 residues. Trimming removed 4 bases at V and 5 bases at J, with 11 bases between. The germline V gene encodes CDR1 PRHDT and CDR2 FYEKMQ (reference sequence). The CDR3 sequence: CASSSTGRTEAFF. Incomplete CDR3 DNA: TGTGCCAGCAGCTCAACAGGGAGAACTGAA.

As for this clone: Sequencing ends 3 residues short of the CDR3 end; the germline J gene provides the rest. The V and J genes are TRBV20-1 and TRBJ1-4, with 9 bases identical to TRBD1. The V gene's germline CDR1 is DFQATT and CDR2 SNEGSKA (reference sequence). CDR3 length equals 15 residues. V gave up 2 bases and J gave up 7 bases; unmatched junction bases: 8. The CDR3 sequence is CSARPSGTGSEKLFF. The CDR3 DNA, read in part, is TGCAGTGCTAGACCCTCGGGGACAGGGAGTGAAAAA.

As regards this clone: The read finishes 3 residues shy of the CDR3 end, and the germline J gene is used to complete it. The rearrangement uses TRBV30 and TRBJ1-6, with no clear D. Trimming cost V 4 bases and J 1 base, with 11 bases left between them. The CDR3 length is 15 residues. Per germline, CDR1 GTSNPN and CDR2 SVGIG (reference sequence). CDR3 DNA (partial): TGTGCCTGGACCGGGGAGAGTTCCTATAATTCACCC. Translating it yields CAWTGESSYNSP. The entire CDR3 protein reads CAWTGESSYNSPLHF. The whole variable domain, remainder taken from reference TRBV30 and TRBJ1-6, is SQTIHQWPATLVQPVGSPLSLECTVEGTSNPNLYWYRQAAGRGLQLLFYSVGIGQISSEVPQNLSASRPQDRQFILSSKKLLLSDSGFYLCAWTGESSYNSPLHFGNGTRLTVT.

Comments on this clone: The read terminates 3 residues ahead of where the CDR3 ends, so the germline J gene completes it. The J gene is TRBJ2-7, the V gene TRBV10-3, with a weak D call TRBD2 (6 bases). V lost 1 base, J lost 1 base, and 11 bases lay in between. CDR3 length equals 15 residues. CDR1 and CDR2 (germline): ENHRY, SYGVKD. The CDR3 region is CAISEWDLGSYEQYF. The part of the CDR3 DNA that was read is TGTGCCATCAGTGAGTGGGACTTAGGGTCCTACGAG.

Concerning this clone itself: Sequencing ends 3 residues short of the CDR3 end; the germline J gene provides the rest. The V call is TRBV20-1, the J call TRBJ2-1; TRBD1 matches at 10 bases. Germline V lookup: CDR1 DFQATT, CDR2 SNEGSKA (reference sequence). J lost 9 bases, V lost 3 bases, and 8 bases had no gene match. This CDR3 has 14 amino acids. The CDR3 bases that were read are TGCAGTGCTAGTGGGGACAGGGGTTCCATTGAG. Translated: CSASGDRGSIE. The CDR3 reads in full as CSASGDRGSIEQFF.

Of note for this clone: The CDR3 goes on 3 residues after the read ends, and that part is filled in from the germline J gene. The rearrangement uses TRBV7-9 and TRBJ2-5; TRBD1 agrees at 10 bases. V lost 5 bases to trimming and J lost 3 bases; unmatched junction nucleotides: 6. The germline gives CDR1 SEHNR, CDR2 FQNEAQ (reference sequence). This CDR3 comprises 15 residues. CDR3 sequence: CASSHRGTGEETQYF. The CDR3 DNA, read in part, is TGTGCCAGCAGCCATCGTGGGACAGGGGAAGAGACC.

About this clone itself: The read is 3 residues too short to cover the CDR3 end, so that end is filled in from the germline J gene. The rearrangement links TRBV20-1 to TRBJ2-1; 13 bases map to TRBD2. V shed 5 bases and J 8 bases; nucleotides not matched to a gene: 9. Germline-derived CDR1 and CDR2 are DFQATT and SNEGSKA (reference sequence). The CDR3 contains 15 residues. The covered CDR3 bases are TGCAGTGCTCCTGGACTAGCGGGAGCTTTTGATGAG. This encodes CSAPGLAGAFDE. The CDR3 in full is CSAPGLAGAFDEQFF.

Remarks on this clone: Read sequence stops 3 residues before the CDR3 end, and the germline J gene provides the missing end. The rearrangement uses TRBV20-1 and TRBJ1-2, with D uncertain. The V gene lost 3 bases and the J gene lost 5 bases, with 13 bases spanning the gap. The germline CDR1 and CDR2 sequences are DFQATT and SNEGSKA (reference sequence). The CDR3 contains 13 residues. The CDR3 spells CSASSTSGYGYTF. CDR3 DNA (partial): TGCAGTGCTAGTTCTACTTCCGGGTATGGC.

The CDR3 loop is CASSDPARGGPEAFF. Partial CDR3 DNA: TGCGCCAGCAGCGACCCTGCCCGGGGGGGCCCTGAA. This chain connects TRBV5-1 to TRBJ1-1; D might be TRBD1 (6 bases). The read comes to an end 3 residues before the CDR3 does, leaving the germline J gene to fill in the end. V was shortened by 4 bases and J by 6 bases, with 19 bases between the two germline ends. Germline V gives CDR1 SGHRS, CDR2 YFSETQ. This CDR3 has 15 amino acids.

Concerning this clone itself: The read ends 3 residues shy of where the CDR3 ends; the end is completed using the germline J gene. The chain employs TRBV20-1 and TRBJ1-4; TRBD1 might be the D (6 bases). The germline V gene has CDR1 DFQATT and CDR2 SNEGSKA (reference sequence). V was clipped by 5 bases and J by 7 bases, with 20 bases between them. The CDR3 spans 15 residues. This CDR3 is CSAEDGAGASEKLFF. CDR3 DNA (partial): TGCAGTGCTGAAGATGGGGCAGGGGCATCTGAAAAA.

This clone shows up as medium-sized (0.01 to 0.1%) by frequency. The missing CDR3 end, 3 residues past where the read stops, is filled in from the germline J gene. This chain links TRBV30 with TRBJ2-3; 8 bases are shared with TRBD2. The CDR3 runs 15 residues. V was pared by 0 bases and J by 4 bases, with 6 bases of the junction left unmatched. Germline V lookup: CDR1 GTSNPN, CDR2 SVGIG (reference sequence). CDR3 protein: CAWSVSGGVADTQYF. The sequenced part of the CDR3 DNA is TGTGCCTGGAGTGTTTCGGGGGGGGTCGCAGATACG.

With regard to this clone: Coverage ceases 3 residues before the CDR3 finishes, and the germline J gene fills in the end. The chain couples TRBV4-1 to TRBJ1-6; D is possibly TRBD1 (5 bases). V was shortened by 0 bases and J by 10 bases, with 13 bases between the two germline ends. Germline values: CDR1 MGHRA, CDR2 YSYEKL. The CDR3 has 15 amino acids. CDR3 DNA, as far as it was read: TGCGCCAGCAGCCAAGATCTTCAGACAGCCTCACCC. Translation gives CASSQDLQTASP. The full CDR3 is CASSQDLQTASPLHF.

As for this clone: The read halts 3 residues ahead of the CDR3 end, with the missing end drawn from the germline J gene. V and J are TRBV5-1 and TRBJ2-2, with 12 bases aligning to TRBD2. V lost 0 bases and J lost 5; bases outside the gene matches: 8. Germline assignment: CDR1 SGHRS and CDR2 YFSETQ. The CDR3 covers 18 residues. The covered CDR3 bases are TGCGCCAGCAGCTTGGGACTAGCGGGAGTGGTGGAGACCGGGGAG. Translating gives CASSLGLAGVVETGE. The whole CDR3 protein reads CASSLGLAGVVETGELFF.

The CDR3: CSARDGDREYNEQFF. The DNA read from the CDR3 is TGCAGTGCTAGAGATGGGGACAGGGAATACAATGAG. The chain is built from TRBV20-1 and TRBJ2-1; 9 nucleotides match TRBD1. The read halts 3 residues ahead of the CDR3 end, with the missing end drawn from the germline J gene. The CDR3 has 15 residues. Germline loops: CDR1 DFQATT, CDR2 SNEGSKA (reference sequence). J lost 4 bases, V lost 0 bases, and 4 bases had no gene match.

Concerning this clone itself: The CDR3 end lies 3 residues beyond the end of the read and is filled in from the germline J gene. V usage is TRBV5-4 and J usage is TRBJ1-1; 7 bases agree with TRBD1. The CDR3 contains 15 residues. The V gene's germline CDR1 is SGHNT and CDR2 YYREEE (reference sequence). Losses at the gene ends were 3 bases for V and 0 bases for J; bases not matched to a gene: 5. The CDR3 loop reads CASSWRDRMNTEAFF. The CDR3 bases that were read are TGTGCCAGCAGCTGGAGGGACAGAATGAACACTGAA.

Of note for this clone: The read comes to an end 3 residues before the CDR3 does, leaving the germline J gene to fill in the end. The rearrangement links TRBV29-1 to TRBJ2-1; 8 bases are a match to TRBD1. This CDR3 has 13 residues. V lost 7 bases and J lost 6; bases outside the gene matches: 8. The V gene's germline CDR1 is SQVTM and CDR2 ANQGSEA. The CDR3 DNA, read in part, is TGCAGCGCCAATCAGGGGGCGAGCAATGAG. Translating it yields CSANQGASNE. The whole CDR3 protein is CSANQGASNEQFF.

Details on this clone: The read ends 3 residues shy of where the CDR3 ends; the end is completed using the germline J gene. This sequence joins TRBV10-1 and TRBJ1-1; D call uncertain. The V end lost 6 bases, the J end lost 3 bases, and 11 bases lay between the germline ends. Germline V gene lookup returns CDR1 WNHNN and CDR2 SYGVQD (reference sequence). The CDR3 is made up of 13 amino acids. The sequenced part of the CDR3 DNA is TGCGCCAGCAGCGCACAAAGGGACACTGAA. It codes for CASSAQRDTE. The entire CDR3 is CASSAQRDTEAFF.

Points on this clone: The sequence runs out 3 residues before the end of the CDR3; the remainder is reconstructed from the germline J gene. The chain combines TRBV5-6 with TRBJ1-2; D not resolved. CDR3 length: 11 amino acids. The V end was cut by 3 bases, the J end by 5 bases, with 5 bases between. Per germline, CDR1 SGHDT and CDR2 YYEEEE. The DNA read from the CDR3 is TGTGCCAGCAGCTACTTATATGGC. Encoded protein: CASSYLYG. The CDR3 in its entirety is CASSYLYGYTF.

CDR3 sequence: CSAGGLAGETQYF. Partial CDR3 DNA: TGCAGTGCTGGAGGACTAGCGGGGGAGACC. The chain recombines TRBV20-1 with TRBJ2-5, with TRBD2 identical over 12 bases. The sequence runs out 3 residues before the end of the CDR3; the remainder is reconstructed from the germline J gene. The CDR3 runs to 13 residues. V lost 5 bases to trimming and J lost 5 bases; unmatched junction nucleotides: 3. Germline lookup yields CDR1 DFQATT and CDR2 SNEGSKA (reference sequence).

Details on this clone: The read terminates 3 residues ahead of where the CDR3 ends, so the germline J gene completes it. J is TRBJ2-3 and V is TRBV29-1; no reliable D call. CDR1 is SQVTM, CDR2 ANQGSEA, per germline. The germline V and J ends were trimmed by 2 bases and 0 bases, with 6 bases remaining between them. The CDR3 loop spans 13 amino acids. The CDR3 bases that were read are TGCAGCGTTGAACCCGGGAGCACAGATACG. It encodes CSVEPGSTDT. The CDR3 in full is CSVEPGSTDTQYF.

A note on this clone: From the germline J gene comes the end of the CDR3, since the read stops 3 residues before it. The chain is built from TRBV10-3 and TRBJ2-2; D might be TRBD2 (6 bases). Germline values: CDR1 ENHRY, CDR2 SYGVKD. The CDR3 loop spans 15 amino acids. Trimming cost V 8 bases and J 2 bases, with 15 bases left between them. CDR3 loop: CAIGGLSGNTGELFF. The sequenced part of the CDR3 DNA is TGTGCCATCGGAGGACTAAGCGGCAACACCGGGGAG.

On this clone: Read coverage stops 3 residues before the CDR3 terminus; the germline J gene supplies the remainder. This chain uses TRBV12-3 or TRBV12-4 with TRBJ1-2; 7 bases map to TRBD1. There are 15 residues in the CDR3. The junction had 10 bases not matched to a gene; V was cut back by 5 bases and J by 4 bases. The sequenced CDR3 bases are TGTGCCAGCAGTCAACCTGGACAGGCTCCCTATGGC. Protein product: CASSQPGQAPYG. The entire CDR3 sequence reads CASSQPGQAPYGYTF.

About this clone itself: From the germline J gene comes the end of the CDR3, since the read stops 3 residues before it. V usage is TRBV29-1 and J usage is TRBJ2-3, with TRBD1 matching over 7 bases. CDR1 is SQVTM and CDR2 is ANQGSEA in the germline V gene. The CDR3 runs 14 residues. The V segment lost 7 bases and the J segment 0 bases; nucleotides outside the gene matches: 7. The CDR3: CSAGEQGSTDTQYF. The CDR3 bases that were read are TGCAGCGCAGGGGAACAGGGGAGCACAGATACG.

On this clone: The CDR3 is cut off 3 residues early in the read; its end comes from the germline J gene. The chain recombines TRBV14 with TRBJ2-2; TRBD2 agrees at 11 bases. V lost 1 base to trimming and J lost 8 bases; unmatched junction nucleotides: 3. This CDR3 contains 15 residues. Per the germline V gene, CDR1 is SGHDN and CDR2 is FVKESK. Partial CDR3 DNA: TGTGCCAGCAGCCAAGCGGGACTAGCGGCGGGGGAG. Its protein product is CASSQAGLAAGE. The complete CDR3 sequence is CASSQAGLAAGELFF.

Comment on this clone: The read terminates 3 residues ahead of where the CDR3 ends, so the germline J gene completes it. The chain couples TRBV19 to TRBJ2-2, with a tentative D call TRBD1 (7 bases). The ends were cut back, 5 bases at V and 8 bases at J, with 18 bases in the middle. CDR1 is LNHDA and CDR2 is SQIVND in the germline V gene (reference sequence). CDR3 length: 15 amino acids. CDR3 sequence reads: CASSYWSAGQGELFF. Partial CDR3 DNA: TGTGCCAGTAGTTATTGGTCCGCGGGACAGGGGGAG.

CDR3 DNA (partial): TGTGCCAGCAGTTCTACCTCTAGCACAGATACG. It specifies CASSSTSSTDT. The entire CDR3 protein reads CASSSTSSTDTQYF. The chain uses TRBV27 and TRBJ2-3; D not resolved. Read data end 3 residues before the CDR3 end; the end is taken from the germline J gene. This CDR3 contains 14 residues. Germline V gene data show CDR1 as MNHEY and CDR2 as SMNVEV (reference sequence). Trimming cost V 4 bases and J 0 bases, with 8 bases left between them.

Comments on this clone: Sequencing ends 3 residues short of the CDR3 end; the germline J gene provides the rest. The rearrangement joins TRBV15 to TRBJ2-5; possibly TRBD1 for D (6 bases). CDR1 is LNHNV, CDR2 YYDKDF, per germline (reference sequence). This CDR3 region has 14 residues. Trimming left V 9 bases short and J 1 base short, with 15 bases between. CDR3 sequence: CATGRDKLQETQYF. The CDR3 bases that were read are TGTGCCACGGGCCGGGACAAACTCCAAGAGACC. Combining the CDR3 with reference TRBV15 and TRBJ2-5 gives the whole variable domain DAMVIQNPRYQVTQFGKPVTLSCSQTLNHNVMYWYQQKSSQAPKLLFHYYDKDFNNEADTPDNFQSRRPNTSFCFLDIRSPGLGDTAMYLCATGRDKLQETQYFGPGTRLLVL.

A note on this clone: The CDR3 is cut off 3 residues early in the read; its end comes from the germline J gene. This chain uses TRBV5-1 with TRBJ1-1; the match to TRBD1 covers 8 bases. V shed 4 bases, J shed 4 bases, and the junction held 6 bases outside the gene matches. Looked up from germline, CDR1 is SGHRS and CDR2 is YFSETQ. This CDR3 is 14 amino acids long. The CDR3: CASSQGAFGTEAFF. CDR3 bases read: TGCGCCAGCAGCCAGGGGGCTTTCGGCACTGAA.

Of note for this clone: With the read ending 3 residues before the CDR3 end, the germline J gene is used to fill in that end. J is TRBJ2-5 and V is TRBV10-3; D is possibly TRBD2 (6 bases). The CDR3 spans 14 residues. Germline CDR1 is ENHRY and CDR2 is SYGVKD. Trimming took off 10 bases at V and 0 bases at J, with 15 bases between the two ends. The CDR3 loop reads CATRDLGDQETQYF. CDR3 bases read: TGTGCCACGAGGGACTTGGGGGACCAAGAGACC.